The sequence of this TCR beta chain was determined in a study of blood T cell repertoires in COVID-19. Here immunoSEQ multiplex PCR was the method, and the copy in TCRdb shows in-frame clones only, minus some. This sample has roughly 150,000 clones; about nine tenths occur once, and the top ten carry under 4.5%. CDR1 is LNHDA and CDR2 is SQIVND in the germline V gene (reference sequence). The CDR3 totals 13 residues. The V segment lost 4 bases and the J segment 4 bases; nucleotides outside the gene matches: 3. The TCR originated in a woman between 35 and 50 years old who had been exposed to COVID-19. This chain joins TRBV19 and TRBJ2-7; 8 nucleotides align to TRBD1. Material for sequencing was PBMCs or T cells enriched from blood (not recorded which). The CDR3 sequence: CASSRDRFYEQYF. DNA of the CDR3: TGTGCCAGTAGTAGGGACAGGTTTTACGAGCAGTACTTC.